Presented here are 15 T cell receptor beta chains from one specimen sequenced in a study of neurological immune-mediated disorders. A single record per CDR3 protein comes from TCRdb applying MiXCR to the 5' RACE reads. The profile shows roughly 23,000 distinct CDR3 sequences, 10% of them singletons. Sequenced material: PBMCs. Every receptor here comes from a woman aged 60-70 years with HTLV-1-associated myelopathy (HAM/TSP).

The chain links TRBV20-1 to TRBJ1-4; 9 bases match TRBD1. After removal of 3 bases from V and 4 bases from J, the junction contained 21 bases not matched to a gene. Germline lookup yields CDR1 DFQATT and CDR2 SNEGSKA (reference sequence). CDR3 length: 20 residues. The CDR3 DNA reads TGCAGTGCTAGCAGCTCACCCGGGACAGGGACGTTGGAGTATAATGAAAAACTGTTTTTT. It is translated as CSASSSPGTGTLEYNEKLFF.

A word on this clonotype: Because the CDR3's place on the DNA is in doubt, the DNA is left out and the CDR3 is given as listed by TCRdb. The chain recombines TRBV7-2 with TRBJ1-2. Ends included, the CDR3 has 19 residues. Germline CDR1 reads SGHTA; CDR2 reads FQGNSA. The CDR3 sequence is CASSFYICSASPPGYGYTF.

This clonotype has ten or more counts. The J gene is TRBJ1-2, the V gene TRBV6-5, with 8 bases matching TRBD1. This CDR3 has 13 residues. CDR1 MNHEY and CDR2 SVGAGI come from the germline V gene. Trimming at V came to 5 bases and at J to 2 bases, leaving 1 base not matched to a gene. The CDR3 DNA is TGTGCCAGCAGTCGGACAGGGAACTATGGCTACACCTTC. This translates into CASSRTGNYGYTF.

This clonotype was seen ten or more times. V and J are TRBV6-1 and TRBJ2-5; weak D call: TRBD2 (6 bases). Germline lookup yields CDR1 MNHNS and CDR2 SASEGT. This CDR3 comprises 18 residues. The V gene lost 3 bases and the J gene lost 5 bases, with 25 bases spanning the gap. Written as DNA, the CDR3 is TGTGCCAGCAGTGAGGGGGGAAGCGGCCATCGGAGATCGGAGACCCAGTACTTC. Its translation: CASSEGGSGHRRSETQYF.

This clonotype came up many times. The chain joins TRBV19 to TRBJ1-2, with D possibly matching TRBD1 (6 bases). The V gene lost 3 bases and the J gene lost 8 bases, with 16 bases spanning the gap. The CDR3 contains 14 residues. Per the germline V gene, CDR1 is LNHDA and CDR2 is SQIVND (reference sequence). CDR3 nucleotide sequence: TGTGCCAGTAGTATCCGGACAGTCCCTGACGGCTACACCTTC. It is translated as CASSIRTVPDGYTF.

In the case of this clonotype: The junction does not match germline at one end; this may be a read error. The V call is TRBV4-1, the J call TRBJ2-6; D is uncertain. Germline CDR1 MGHRA, CDR2 YSYEKL. The CDR3 consists of 18 residues. The CDR3 sequence is CASSQDRQDFSEANVMTF. Here the CDR3 DNA reads TGCGCCAGCAGCCAAGACCGACAAGACTTCTCTGAGGCCAACGTCATGACTTTC.

This clonotype was counted ten times or more. The chain is built from TRBV30 and TRBJ1-1, with D tentatively TRBD1 (6 bases). The CDR3 is 13 amino acids. Germline CDR1 is GTSNPN and CDR2 is SVGIG (reference sequence). V lost 2 bases, J lost 4 bases, and 11 bases lay in between. The CDR3 reads CAWSQRGSTEAFF. The CDR3 bases are TGTGCCTGGAGTCAAAGGGGGAGCACTGAAGCTTTCTTT.

This clonotype is labeled medium-sized (0.01 to 0.1%). This chain links TRBV5-1 with TRBJ1-2, with D uncertain. V was clipped by 5 bases and J by 0 bases, with 8 bases between them. From germline, CDR1 is SGHRS and CDR2 YFSETQ. This CDR3 is 13 amino acids long. The CDR3 reads CASRPEPNYGYTF. CDR3 bases: TGCGCCAGCAGACCGGAACCTAACTATGGCTACACCTTC.

This clonotype is classed as medium-sized. This chain joins TRBV5-5 and TRBJ1-2, with TRBD1 as a possible D gene (5 bases). CDR1 and CDR2 from the germline V gene are SGHKS and YYEKEE (reference sequence). This CDR3 comprises 13 residues. Trimming stripped 2 bases from V and 2 bases from J, with 7 bases between. CDR3 DNA: TGTGCCAGCAGCTTTCGACAGAACTATGGCTACACCTTC. It yields the protein CASSFRQNYGYTF.

This clonotype was observed at least ten times. The V gene is TRBV20-1, the J gene TRBJ1-1; no reliable D call. This CDR3 contains 14 residues. Per the germline V gene, CDR1 is DFQATT and CDR2 is SNEGSKA (reference sequence). With 1 base removed from V and 5 bases from J, the gap between germline ends came to 14 bases. CDR3 sequence reads: CSARGGGSWTEAFF. The CDR3 DNA follows: TGCAGTGCTAGAGGCGGTGGTTCGTGGACTGAAGCTTTCTTT.

The genes are TRBV7-2 and TRBJ1-3; possibly TRBD1 for D (5 bases). The germline CDR1 and CDR2 sequences are SGHTA and FQGNSA. This CDR3 has 16 residues. Trimming cost V 2 bases and J 7 bases, with 18 bases left between them. The CDR3 bases are TGTGCCAGCAGCTTACCGGGCGGGGAGCGGGGGAACACCATATATTTT. It yields the protein CASSLPGGERGNTIYF.

The sample holds many counts of this clonotype. The chain employs TRBV5-6 and TRBJ2-4; D might be TRBD1 (5 bases). Trimming took off 4 bases at V and 3 bases at J, with 11 bases between the two ends. This CDR3 has 14 amino acids. CDR1 is SGHDT and CDR2 is YYEEEE in the germline V gene. CDR3 in amino acids: CASSRWGGKNIQYF. For the CDR3, the DNA is TGTGCCAGCAGCCGCTGGGGCGGCAAAAACATTCAGTACTTC.

Ten or more counts support this clonotype. V and J are TRBV5-1 and TRBJ2-2; 8 positions match TRBD1. Trimming removed 5 bases from V and 7 bases from J; junction bases left unmatched: 13. The germline CDR1 and CDR2 sequences are SGHRS and YFSETQ. The CDR3 length is 16 residues. The CDR3, as DNA: TGCGCCAGCAGTTCCCGACAGGGGACTGTCGTCGGGGAGCTGTTTTTT. This sequence encodes CASSSRQGTVVGELFF.

Ten or more counts support this clonotype. The rearrangement uses TRBV20-1 and TRBJ1-1; 7 bases fit TRBD1. This CDR3 comprises 11 residues. Germline values: CDR1 DFQATT, CDR2 SNEGSKA (reference sequence). The V segment lost 3 bases and the J segment 9 bases; nucleotides outside the gene matches: 4. The CDR3 spells CSARADRKAFF. In DNA, the CDR3 is TGCAGTGCTAGGGCGGACAGGAAAGCTTTCTTT.

This clonotype has at least ten counts. The junction departs from the called germline gene at one end, perhaps through a read error. The chain carries TRBV29-1 and TRBJ2-1; D may be TRBD1 (7 bases). CDR3 length equals 15 residues. Looked up from germline, CDR1 is SQVTM and CDR2 is ANQGSEA. Here the CDR3 DNA reads TGCAGCGTTAAAGACAGGGACTTGAAAAGGAGTGAGCAGTTCTTC. As protein: CSVKDRDLKRSEQFF.